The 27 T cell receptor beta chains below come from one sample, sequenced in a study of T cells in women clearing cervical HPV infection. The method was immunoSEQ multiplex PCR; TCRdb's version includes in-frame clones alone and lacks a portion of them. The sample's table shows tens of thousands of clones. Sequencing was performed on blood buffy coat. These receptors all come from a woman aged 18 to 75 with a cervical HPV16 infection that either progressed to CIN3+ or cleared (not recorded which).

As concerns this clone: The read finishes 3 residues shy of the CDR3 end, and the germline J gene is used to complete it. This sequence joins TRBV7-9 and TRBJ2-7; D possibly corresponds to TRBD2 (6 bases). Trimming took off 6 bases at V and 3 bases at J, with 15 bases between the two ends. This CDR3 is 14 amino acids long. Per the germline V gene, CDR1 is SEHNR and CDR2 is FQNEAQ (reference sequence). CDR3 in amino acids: CASRAVGTHYEQYF. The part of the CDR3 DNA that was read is TGTGCCAGCAGAGCGGTCGGGACTCACTACGAG.

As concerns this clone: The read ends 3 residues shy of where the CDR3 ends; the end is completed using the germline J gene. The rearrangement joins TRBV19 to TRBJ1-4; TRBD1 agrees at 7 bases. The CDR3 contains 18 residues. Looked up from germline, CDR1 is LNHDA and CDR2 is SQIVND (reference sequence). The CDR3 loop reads CASTSGDRPISGANVLFF. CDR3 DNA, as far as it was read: TGTGCCAGTACCTCAGGGGACAGACCGATCTCTGGAGCCAACGTA.

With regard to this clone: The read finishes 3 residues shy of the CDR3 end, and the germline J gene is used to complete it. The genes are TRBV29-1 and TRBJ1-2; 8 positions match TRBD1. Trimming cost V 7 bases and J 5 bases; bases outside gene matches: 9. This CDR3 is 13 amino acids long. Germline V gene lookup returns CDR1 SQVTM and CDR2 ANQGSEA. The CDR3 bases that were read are TGCAGCGCACCAGGACAGGGACTATATGGC. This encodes CSAPGQGLYG. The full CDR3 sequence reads CSAPGQGLYGYTF. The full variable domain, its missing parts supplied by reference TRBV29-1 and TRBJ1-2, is SAVISQKPSRDICQRGTSLTIQCQVDSQVTMMFWYRQQPGQSLTLIATANQGSEATYESGFVIDKFPISRPNLTFSTLTVSNMSPEDSSIYLCSAPGQGLYGYTFGSGTRLTVV.

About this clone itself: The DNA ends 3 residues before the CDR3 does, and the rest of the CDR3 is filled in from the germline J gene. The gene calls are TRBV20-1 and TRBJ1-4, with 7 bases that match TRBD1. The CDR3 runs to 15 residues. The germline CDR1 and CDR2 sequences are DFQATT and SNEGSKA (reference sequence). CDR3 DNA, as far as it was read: TGCAGTGCTAGACCCGGACAGGCCGATAATTCACCA. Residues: CSARPGQADNSP. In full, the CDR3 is CSARPGQADNSPLFF.

This CDR3 reads CASSREGQLYEQYF. CDR3 bases read: TGTGCCAGCAGCCGAGAGGGACAGCTCTACGAG. This chain joins TRBV7-2 and TRBJ2-7; 7 nucleotides align to TRBD1. The read ends 3 residues before the CDR3 terminus; that terminus is restored from the germline J gene. Germline V gene sequence: CDR1 SGHTA, CDR2 FQGNSA. The CDR3 totals 14 residues. The V and J ends lost 5 bases and 3 bases, in that order; junction bases with no gene match: 7.

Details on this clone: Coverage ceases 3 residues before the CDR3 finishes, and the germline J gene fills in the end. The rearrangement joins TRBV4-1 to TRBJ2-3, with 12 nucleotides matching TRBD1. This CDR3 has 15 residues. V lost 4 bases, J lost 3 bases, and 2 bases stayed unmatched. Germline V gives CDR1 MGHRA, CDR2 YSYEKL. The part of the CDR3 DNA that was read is TGCGCCAGCAGCCCGGGACAGGGGGCAACAGATACG. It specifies CASSPGQGATDT. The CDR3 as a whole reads CASSPGQGATDTQYF.

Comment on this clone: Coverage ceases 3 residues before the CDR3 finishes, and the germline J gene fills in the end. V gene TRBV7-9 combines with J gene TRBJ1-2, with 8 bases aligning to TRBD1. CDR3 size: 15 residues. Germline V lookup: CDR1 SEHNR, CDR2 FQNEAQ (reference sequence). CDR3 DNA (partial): TGTGCCAGCAGCTTAGGCACAGGGGGGGTGAATGAC. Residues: CASSLGTGGVND. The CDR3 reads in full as CASSLGTGGVNDYTF.

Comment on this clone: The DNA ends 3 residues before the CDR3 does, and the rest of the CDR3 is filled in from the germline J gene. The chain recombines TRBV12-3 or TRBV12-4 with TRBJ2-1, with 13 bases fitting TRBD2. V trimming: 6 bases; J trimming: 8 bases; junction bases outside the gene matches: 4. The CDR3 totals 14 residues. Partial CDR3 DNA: TGTGCCAGCAGGGTCGGACTAGCGGGGGATGAG. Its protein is CASRVGLAGDE. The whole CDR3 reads CASRVGLAGDEQFF.

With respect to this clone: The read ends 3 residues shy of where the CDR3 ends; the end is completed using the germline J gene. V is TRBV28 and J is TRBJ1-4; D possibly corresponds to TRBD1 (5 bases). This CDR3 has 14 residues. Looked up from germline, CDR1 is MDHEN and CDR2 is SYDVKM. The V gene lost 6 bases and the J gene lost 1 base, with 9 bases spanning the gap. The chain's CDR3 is CASSPRETNEKLFF. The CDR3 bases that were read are TGTGCCAGCAGCCCCAGGGAAACTAATGAAAAA.

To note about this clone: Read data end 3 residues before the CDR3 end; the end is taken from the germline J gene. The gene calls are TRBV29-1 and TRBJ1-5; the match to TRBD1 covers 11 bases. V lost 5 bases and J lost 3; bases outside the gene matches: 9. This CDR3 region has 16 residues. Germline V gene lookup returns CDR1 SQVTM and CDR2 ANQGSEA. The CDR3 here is CSVMSGTGGFNQPQHF. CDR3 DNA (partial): TGCAGCGTTATGTCCGGGACAGGGGGTTTCAATCAGCCC.

The sequenced CDR3 bases are TGTGCCAGCAGGGAACAGGGGCCCGGGGAG. It is translated as CASREQGPGE. The full CDR3 reads CASREQGPGELFF. This sequence joins TRBV5-4 and TRBJ2-2; 7 nucleotides line up with TRBD1. Coverage ceases 3 residues before the CDR3 finishes, and the germline J gene fills in the end. The CDR3 has 13 residues. The germline V gene encodes CDR1 SGHNT and CDR2 YYREEE (reference sequence). Losses at the gene ends were 5 bases for V and 6 bases for J; bases not matched to a gene: 4.

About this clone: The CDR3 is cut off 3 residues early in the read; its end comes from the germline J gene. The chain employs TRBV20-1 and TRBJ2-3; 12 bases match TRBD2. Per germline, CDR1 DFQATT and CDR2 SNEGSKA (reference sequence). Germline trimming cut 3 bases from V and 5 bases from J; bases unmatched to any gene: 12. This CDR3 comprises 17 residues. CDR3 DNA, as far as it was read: TGCAGTGCTAGTCGACTAGCGGGAGAGTGGTTGGGAGATACG. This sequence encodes CSASRLAGEWLGDT. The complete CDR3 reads CSASRLAGEWLGDTQYF.

The sequenced part of the CDR3 DNA is TGCAGTGCTAGGACAGGGGGAAGGGGC. It specifies CSARTGGRG. The complete CDR3 reads CSARTGGRGYTF. This rearrangement joins TRBV20-1 to TRBJ1-2, with 9 bases matching TRBD1. Coverage ceases 3 residues before the CDR3 finishes, and the germline J gene fills in the end. The CDR3 is made up of 12 amino acids. The germline V gene encodes CDR1 DFQATT and CDR2 SNEGSKA (reference sequence).

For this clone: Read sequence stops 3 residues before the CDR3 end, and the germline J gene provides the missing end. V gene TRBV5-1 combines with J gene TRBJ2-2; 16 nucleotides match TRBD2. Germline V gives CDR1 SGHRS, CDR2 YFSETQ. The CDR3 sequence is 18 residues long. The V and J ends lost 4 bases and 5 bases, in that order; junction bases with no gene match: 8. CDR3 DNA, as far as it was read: TGCGCCAGCAGCGGGGGACTAGCGGGAGGGCCGGGGACCGGGGAG. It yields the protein CASSGGLAGGPGTGE. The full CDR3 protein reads CASSGGLAGGPGTGELFF.

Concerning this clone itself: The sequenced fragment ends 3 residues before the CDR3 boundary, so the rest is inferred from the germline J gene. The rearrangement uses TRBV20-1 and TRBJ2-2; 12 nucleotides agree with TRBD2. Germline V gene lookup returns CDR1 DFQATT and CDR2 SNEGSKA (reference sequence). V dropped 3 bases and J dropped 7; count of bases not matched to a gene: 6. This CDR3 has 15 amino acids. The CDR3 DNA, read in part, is TGCAGTGCTAGTCGACTAGCGGGAGTGAGCGGGGAG. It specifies CSASRLAGVSGE. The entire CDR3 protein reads CSASRLAGVSGELFF.

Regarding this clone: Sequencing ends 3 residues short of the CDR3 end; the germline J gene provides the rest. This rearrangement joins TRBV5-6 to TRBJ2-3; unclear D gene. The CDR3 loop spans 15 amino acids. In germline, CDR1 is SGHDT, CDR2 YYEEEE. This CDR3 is CASSFYSRSNQPQYF. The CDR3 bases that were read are TGTGCCAGCAGCTTTTACTCCAGGAGCAATCAGCCG.

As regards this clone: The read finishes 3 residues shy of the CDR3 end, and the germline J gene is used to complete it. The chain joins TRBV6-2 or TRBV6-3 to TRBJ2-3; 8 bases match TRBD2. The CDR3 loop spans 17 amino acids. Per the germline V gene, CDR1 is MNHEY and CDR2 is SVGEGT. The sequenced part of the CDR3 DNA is TGTGCCAGCAGTCTGCCGGGGGGCGGGAGGCCCCAAGAGACG. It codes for CASSLPGGGRPQET. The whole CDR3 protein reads CASSLPGGGRPQETQYF.

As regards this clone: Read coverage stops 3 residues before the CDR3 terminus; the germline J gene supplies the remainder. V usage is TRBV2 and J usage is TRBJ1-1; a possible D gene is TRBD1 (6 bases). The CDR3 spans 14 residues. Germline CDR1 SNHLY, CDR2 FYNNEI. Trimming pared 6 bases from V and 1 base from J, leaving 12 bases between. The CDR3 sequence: CASRGTIWNTEAFF. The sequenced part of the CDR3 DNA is TGTGCCAGCAGAGGGACAATTTGGAACACTGAA.

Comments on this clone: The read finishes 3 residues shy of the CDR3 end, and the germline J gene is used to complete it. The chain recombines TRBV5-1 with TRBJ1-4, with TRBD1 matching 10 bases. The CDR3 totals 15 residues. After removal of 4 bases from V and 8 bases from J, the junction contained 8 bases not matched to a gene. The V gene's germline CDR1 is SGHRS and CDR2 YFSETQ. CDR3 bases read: TGCGCCAGCAGCGGGGGGACAGGGGAGGAAGAAAAA. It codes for CASSGGTGEEEK. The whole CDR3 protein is CASSGGTGEEEKLFF.

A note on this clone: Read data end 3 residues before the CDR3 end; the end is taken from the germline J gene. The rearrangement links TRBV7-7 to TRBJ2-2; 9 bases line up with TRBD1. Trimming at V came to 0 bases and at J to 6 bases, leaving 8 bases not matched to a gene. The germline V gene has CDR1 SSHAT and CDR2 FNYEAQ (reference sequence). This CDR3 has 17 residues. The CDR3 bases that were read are TGTGCCAGCAGCTTAGCAACCGGGACAGGGCAGGCCGGGGAG. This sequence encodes CASSLATGTGQAGE. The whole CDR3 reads CASSLATGTGQAGELFF.

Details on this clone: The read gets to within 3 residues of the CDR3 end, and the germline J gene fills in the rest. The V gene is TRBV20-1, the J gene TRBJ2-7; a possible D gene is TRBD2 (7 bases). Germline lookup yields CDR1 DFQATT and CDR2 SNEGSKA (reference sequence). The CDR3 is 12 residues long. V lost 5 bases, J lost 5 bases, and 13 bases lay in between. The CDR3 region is CSAHSGGNEQYF. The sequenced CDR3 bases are TGCAGTGCTCATTCGGGGGGCAACGAG.

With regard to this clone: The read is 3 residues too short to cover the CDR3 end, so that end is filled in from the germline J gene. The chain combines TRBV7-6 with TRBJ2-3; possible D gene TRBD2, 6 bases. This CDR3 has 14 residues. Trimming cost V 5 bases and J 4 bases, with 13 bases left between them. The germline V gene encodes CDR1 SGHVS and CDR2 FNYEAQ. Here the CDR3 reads CASSLTSSPDTQYF. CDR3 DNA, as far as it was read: TGTGCCAGCAGCCTCACTAGCTCCCCAGATACG.

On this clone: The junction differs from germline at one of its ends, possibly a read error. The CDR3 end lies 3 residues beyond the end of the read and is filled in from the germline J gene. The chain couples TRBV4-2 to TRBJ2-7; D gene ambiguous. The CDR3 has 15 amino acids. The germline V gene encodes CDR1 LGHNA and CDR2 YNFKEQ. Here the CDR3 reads CASSQGRLEPYEQYF. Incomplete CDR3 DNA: TGCGCCAGCAGCCAAGGGCGGCTAGAACCCTACGAG.

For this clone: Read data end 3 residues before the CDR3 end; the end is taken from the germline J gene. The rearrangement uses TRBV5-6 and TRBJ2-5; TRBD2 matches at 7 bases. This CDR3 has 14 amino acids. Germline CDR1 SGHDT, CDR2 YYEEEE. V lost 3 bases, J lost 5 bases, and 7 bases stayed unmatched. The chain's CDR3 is CASSSWGGVETQYF. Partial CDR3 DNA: TGTGCCAGCAGCTCCTGGGGGGGGGTGGAGACC.

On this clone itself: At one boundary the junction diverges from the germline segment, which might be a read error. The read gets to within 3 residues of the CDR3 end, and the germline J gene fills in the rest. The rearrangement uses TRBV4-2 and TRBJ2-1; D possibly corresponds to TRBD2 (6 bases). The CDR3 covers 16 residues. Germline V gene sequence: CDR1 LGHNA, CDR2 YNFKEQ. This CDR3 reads CASSQDSGDSYNEQFF. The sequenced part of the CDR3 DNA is TGCGCCAGCAGCCAAGATAGCGGTGACTCCTACAATGAG.

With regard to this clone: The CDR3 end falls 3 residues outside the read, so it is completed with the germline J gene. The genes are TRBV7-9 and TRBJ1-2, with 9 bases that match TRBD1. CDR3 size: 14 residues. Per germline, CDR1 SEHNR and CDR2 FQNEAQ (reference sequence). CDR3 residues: CASTSGTGSDTYTF. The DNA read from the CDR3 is TGTGCCAGCACCTCCGGGACAGGGTCAGATACC.

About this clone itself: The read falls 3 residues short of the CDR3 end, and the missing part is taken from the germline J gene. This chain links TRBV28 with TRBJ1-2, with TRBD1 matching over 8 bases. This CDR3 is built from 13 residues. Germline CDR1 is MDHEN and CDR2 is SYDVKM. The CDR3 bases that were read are TGTGCCAGCACTGTGACAGGGGTAGAGACC. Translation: CASTVTGVET. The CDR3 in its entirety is CASTVTGVETYTF.